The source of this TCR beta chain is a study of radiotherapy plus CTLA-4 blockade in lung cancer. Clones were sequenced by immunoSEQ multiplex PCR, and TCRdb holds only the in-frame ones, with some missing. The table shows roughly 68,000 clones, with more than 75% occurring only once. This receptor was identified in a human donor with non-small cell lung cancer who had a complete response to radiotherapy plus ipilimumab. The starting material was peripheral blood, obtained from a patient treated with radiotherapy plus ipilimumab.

CDR3 bases: TGTGCCAGCAGCCGGTCGGGACAGGGGACGAGTGAACTGTTTTTT. Translation: CASSRSGQGTSELFF. The chain joins TRBV5-6 to TRBJ1-4, with TRBD1 matching 10 bases. In germline, CDR1 is SGHDT, CDR2 YYEEEE. There are 15 residues in the CDR3. V gave up 4 bases and J gave up 12 bases; unmatched junction bases: 12.